The clone carrying this TCR beta chain was found many times. The antigen remains unidentified. The sample comes from a study of spatial heterogeneity in lung cancer. In the study overall: Across tumor regions, counts of TCR transcripts showed a strong correlation with a T cell module score derived from matched bulk RNA-seq. The average count in raw reads for each unique TCR and UMI combination exceeded nine appearances. Study-level points and caveats: The number of expanded tumor alpha and beta chains correlated with mutation number.

TCRdb itself ran the 5' RACE reads through MiXCR, one entry per CDR3 protein. This table holds 16,000 or so distinct CDR3 sequences, roughly 5.7% found once. Time point reported: sample taken at primary tumor resection. Samples came from approximately 65 TRACERx patients with untreated early-stage lung cancer. Sequencing of whole RNA from tumor, nontumor lung or frozen PBMC involved no sorting. This sequence originates from a female donor with early-stage non-small cell lung cancer. The sequenced sample was lung tumor tissue, obtained at surgery.

The CDR3 DNA sequence: TGTGCCAGCAGCTCATTAGCGGGAGTGGTGGAGCTGTTTTTT. Its translation is CASSSLAGVVELFF. The gene calls are TRBV5-6 and TRBJ2-2, with 9 bases aligning to TRBD2. Trimming cost V 3 bases and J 10 bases; bases outside gene matches: 7. There are 14 residues in the CDR3. Germline-derived CDR1 and CDR2 are SGHDT and YYEEEE.